This passage covers 16 T cell receptor beta chains from one sample sequenced in a study of post-analysis software for immune sequencing data. Sequencing libraries made from TCR beta cDNA carried unique molecular identifiers. Via MiXCR, TCRdb re-called the PCR reads, giving one row per CDR3 protein. The repertoire holds about half a million distinct CDR3 sequences, with less than 40% as singletons. Their antigens are not known. Study observations and caveats: Compared with controls, patients had more of five TRBV segments, including TRBV5-6, TRBV5-1 and TRBV20-1.

Material: blood. Receptors were obtained from a girl under 18 with multiple sclerosis.

The genes are TRBV5-6 and TRBJ2-7; D possibly corresponds to TRBD1 (5 bases). CDR1 SGHDT and CDR2 YYEEEE come from the germline V gene. The CDR3 consists of 15 residues. V was shortened by 0 bases and J by 2 bases, with 12 bases between the two germline ends. DNA for the CDR3: TGTGCCAGCAGCTTGGACGGACATACTGCCTACGAGCAGTACTTC. Its protein is CASSLDGHTAYEQYF.

The chain recombines TRBV14 with TRBJ2-3, with TRBD1 matching 8 bases. The CDR3 spans 17 residues. Looked up from germline, CDR1 is SGHDN and CDR2 is FVKESK. Germline trimming cut 0 bases from V and 6 bases from J; bases unmatched to any gene: 11. The DNA for the CDR3 is TGTGCCAGCAGCCAAGATTTGGCAGGGGGCTTGACGGATACGCAGTATTTT. This sequence encodes CASSQDLAGGLTDTQYF. Drawing the rest from reference TRBV14 and TRBJ2-3, the complete variable domain is EAGVTQFPSHSVIEKGQTVTLRCDPISGHDNLYWYRRVMGKEIKFLLHFVKESKQDESGMPNNRFLAERTGGTYSTLKVQPAELEDSGVYFCASSQDLAGGLTDTQYFGPGTRLTVL.

This clonotype was observed at least ten times. The chain has TRBV20-1 and TRBJ2-5; a possible D gene is TRBD2 (6 bases). Trimming removed 3 bases from V and 2 bases from J, with 10 bases in between. In germline, CDR1 is DFQATT, CDR2 SNEGSKA (reference sequence). CDR3 length: 13 residues. CDR3 DNA: TGCAGTGCTAGGTCTGGGGGGCAAGAGACCCAGTACTTC. Translation gives CSARSGGQETQYF.

This clonotype was observed a handful of times. This rearrangement joins TRBV20-1 to TRBJ1-1; weak D call: TRBD1 (5 bases). The CDR3 has 17 amino acids. Germline lookup yields CDR1 DFQATT and CDR2 SNEGSKA (reference sequence). Trimming cost V 1 base and J 6 bases, with 24 bases left between them. CDR3 nucleotide sequence: TGCAGTGCTAGAGTCCCGGTGATGGGGGGACGGCTGGCTGAAGCTTTCTTT. Protein product: CSARVPVMGGRLAEAFF.

The chain combines TRBV7-6 with TRBJ2-5, with TRBD1 matching over 10 bases. The CDR3 has 16 amino acids. Germline V gives CDR1 SGHVS, CDR2 FNYEAQ. V gave up 1 base and J gave up 5 bases; unmatched junction bases: 7. CDR3 protein: CASSLVFSTGGETQYF. The CDR3 DNA reads TGTGCCAGCAGCTTAGTCTTTTCGACAGGGGGCGAGACCCAGTACTTC.

The gene calls are TRBV9 and TRBJ2-2; 10 nucleotides align to TRBD2. Germline V gene sequence: CDR1 SGDLS, CDR2 YYNGEE. V trimming: 2 bases; J trimming: 3 bases; junction bases outside the gene matches: 1. The CDR3 sequence is 15 residues long. The CDR3 loop is CASSVGLADTGELFF. CDR3 DNA: TGTGCCAGCAGCGTCGGACTAGCGGACACCGGGGAGCTGTTTTTT.

The chain is built from TRBV5-1 and TRBJ2-5, with D perhaps matching TRBD2 (6 bases). The V gene's germline CDR1 is SGHRS and CDR2 YFSETQ. The CDR3 covers 14 residues. The V end lost 0 bases, the J end lost 5 bases, and 11 bases lay between the germline ends. For the CDR3, the DNA is TGCGCCAGCAGCTTGGGCGGGGAATGGGAGACCCAGTACTTC. Protein: CASSLGGEWETQYF.

This clonotype was recorded a few times. The rearrangement links TRBV20-1 to TRBJ1-2; perhaps TRBD1 as D (6 bases). The germline CDR1 and CDR2 sequences are DFQATT and SNEGSKA (reference sequence). V gave up 3 bases and J gave up 4 bases, with 12 bases separating them. CDR3 length: 13 amino acids. The CDR3 loop is CSASYRVSYGYTF. Here the CDR3 DNA reads TGCAGTGCTAGCTACAGGGTTAGCTATGGCTACACCTTC.

There are many counts of this clonotype. The genes are TRBV5-1 and TRBJ1-1; 7 nucleotides agree with TRBD1. This CDR3 contains 14 residues. V shed 5 bases and J 3 bases; nucleotides not matched to a gene: 7. Germline V gene data show CDR1 as SGHRS and CDR2 as YFSETQ. CDR3 sequence reads: CASSPTGRDTEAFF. CDR3 DNA: TGCGCCAGCAGTCCGACAGGGAGGGACACTGAAGCTTTCTTT.

This clonotype has ten or more counts. This sequence joins TRBV12-3 or TRBV12-4 and TRBJ2-7; no reliable D call. The ends were cut back, 1 base at V and 2 bases at J, with 9 bases in the middle. The CDR3 runs 14 residues. The CDR3, as DNA: TGTGCCAGCAGTTTAGGGCAGCCTGCCTACGAGCAGTACTTC. It codes for CASSLGQPAYEQYF.

This rearrangement joins TRBV7-2 to TRBJ2-1; a possible D gene is TRBD2 (6 bases). The J call may not be correct, given that the DNA end is closer to TRBJ2-7. Germline V lookup: CDR1 SGHTA, CDR2 FQGNSA. The CDR3 consists of 17 residues. CDR3 sequence reads: CASSLSPGASSYNEQYF. Here the CDR3 DNA reads TGTGCCAGCAGCTTAAGTCCGGGAGCTAGCTCCTACAATGAGCAGTACTTC.

This clonotype has more than one count but fewer than ten. The junction shows a germline mismatch at one end, possibly a read error. The V and J genes are TRBV20-1 and TRBJ2-5; D unclear. This CDR3 has 15 amino acids. Per the germline V gene, CDR1 is DFQATT and CDR2 is SNEGSKA (reference sequence). The CDR3 reads CSATWPQPTQEAQYF. The CDR3 nucleotides are TGCAGTGCTACCTGGCCCCAGCCGACTCAAGAGGCCCAGTACTTC.

The gene calls are TRBV29-1 and TRBJ2-3; D uncertain. The CDR3 runs 12 residues. Trimming took off 0 bases at V and 4 bases at J, with 5 bases between the two ends. From germline, CDR1 is SQVTM and CDR2 ANQGSEA. CDR3 sequence reads: CSVEDPADTQYF. The DNA of the CDR3 is TGCAGCGTTGAAGATCCGGCAGATACGCAGTATTTT.

This clonotype appeared a few times. The chain couples TRBV5-1 to TRBJ1-4; 9 positions agree with TRBD1. This CDR3 spans 15 amino acids. From germline, CDR1 is SGHRS and CDR2 YFSETQ. V shed 5 bases and J 6 bases; nucleotides not matched to a gene: 8. CDR3 nucleotides: TGCGCCAGCAGTCGAGACAGGGGGTATGATGAAAAACTGTTTTTT. Protein product: CASSRDRGYDEKLFF. The full variable domain, its missing parts supplied by reference TRBV5-1 and TRBJ1-4, is KAGVTQTPRYLIKTRGQQVTLSCSPISGHRSVSWYQQTPGQGLQFLFEYFSETQRNKGNFPGRFSGRQFSNSRSEMNVSTLELGDSALYLCASSRDRGYDEKLFFGSGTQLSVL.

The chain combines TRBV3-1 with TRBJ2-5; D gene ambiguous. V lost 1 base and J lost 5, with 11 bases in between. Germline assignment: CDR1 LGHDT and CDR2 YNNKEL (reference sequence). The CDR3 covers 14 residues. CDR3 bases: TGTGCCAGCAGCCAAGTGTCGGGTTCCGAGACCCAGTACTTC. This gives the protein CASSQVSGSETQYF.

This clonotype occurred a few times. The chain joins TRBV10-3 to TRBJ2-3; D uncertain. Germline CDR1 is ENHRY and CDR2 is SYGVKD. The CDR3 contains 16 residues. V was clipped by 5 bases and J by 0 bases, with 15 bases between them. In nucleotides, the CDR3 is TGTGCCATCAGTACGAAAGTACCCACTAGCACAGATACGCAGTATTTT. Translation: CAISTKVPTSTDTQYF.